A single sample is the source of the 4 T cell receptor beta chains below, sequenced in a study of T cells in Graves' hyperthyroidism and ophthalmopathy. TCR beta CDR3 region amplification was performed from RNA transcripts. First-round RT-PCR of the TCR CDR3 relied on the HTBI primer set. TCRdb called the multiplex PCR reads again in MiXCR, with one record for every CDR3 protein. The profile shows more than 350,000 distinct CDR3 sequences, under 15% of them singletons. Sequenced: blood. The receptors originated from a woman in her twenties or thirties with Graves' hyperthyroidism.

This clonotype was seen many times. The rearrangement links TRBV28 to TRBJ1-5, with a possible D match to TRBD1 (5 bases). The ends were cut back, 2 bases at V and 7 bases at J, with 12 bases in the middle. Germline loops: CDR1 MDHEN, CDR2 SYDVKM. This CDR3 contains 14 residues. In DNA, the CDR3 is TGTGCCAGCAGTTTAGGGTTGGAGGGGCAGCCCCAGCATTTT. This codes for CASSLGLEGQPQHF.

The rearrangement links TRBV30 to TRBJ2-7; D is ambiguous. Per germline, CDR1 GTSNPN and CDR2 SVGIG (reference sequence). CDR3 length: 11 amino acids. V lost 4 bases to trimming and J lost 3 bases, with 7 bases between them. The CDR3 nucleotides are TGTGCCTGGAAAGCCGACTACGAGCAGTACTTC. As protein: CAWKADYEQYF.

This clonotype was found many times. The DNA of the CDR3 is TGTGCCAGCAGCCAAGAATACCAACAAGAGACCCAGTACTTC. It is translated as CASSQEYQQETQYF. The rearrangement joins TRBV3-1 to TRBJ2-5; the D is unclear. V was pared by 0 bases and J by 2 bases, with 7 bases between. The germline V gene has CDR1 LGHDT and CDR2 YNNKEL (reference sequence). The CDR3 has 14 residues.

This clonotype was seen more than once but under ten times. This sequence joins TRBV29-1 and TRBJ2-5, with D maybe TRBD1 (5 bases). This CDR3 region has 13 residues. CDR1 and CDR2 from the germline V gene are SQVTM and ANQGSEA. Trimming removed 7 bases at V and 9 bases at J, with 21 bases between. The chain's CDR3 is CSGAATGHGAQYF. The CDR3 DNA sequence: TGCAGCGGGGCCGCCACAGGACACGGCGCCCAGTACTTC.